A selection of T cell receptor beta chains follows, all from one sample in a study of T-cell reconstitution after alpha-beta-depleted transplantation in children. TCRdb processed the PCR reads anew with MiXCR; each CDR3 protein has one entry. Of about 460,000 distinct CDR3 sequences in the sample, around an eighth were seen once. The sequenced sample was PBMCs from the stem cell graft donor, obtained from the stem cell graft. The receptors derive from a human donor who donated a stem cell graft to a child with combined immunodeficiency. CDR3s include the opening cysteine and the closing phenylalanine or tryptophan. Each record gives: CDR3 protein, CDR3 DNA, clone size, V gene, J gene, D gene. A D gene is named only where the DNA matches it firmly. Part of the rows lack a size; the others show once, few, many or a class for expanded clones.

CDR3: CASSWSGPRIQYF
DNA: TGTGCCAGCAGCTGGTCGGGACCCCGCATTCAGTACTTC
size: few
V: TRBV7-2
J: TRBJ2-4
D: .

CDR3: CASSFLAGAPGELFF
DNA: TGTGCCAGCAGCTTTCTAGCGGGGGCCCCCGGGGAGCTGTTTTTT
size: .
V: TRBV7-9
J: TRBJ2-2
D: TRBD2

CDR3: CATSHGGGRNTGELFF
DNA: TGTGCCACCTCCCATGGGGGGGGTCGGAACACCGGGGAGCTGTTTTTT
size: many
V: TRBV12-3/TRBV12-4
J: TRBJ2-2
D: TRBD2

CDR3: CASNYLGQGGYGYTF
DNA: TGTGCCAGCAACTACCTCGGACAGGGGGGCTATGGCTACACCTTC
size: .
V: TRBV6-2/TRBV6-3
J: TRBJ1-2
D: TRBD1

CDR3: CATIGSGGNHNEQFF
DNA: TGTGCCACCATCGGGTCAGGGGGCAATCACAATGAGCAGTTCTTC
size: .
V: TRBV24-1
J: TRBJ2-1
D: TRBD1

CDR3: CASSLGTGGLETQYF
DNA: TGTGCCAGCAGTTTAGGGACAGGGGGCCTGGAGACCCAGTACTTC
size: many
V: TRBV27
J: TRBJ2-5
D: TRBD1

CDR3: CASSPASGRYNEQFF
DNA: TGTGCCAGCAGTCCCGCTAGCGGGAGGTACAATGAGCAGTTCTTC
size: .
V: TRBV3-1
J: TRBJ2-1
D: TRBD2

CDR3: CASRATWGEVSDTQYF
DNA: TGTGCCAGCAGAGCGACCTGGGGAGAAGTTTCAGATACGCAGTATTTT
size: .
V: TRBV6-4
J: TRBJ2-3
D: .

CDR3: CASSQDGNTEAFF
DNA: TGCGCCAGCAGCCAGGACGGGAACACTGAAGCTTTCTTT
size: few
V: TRBV5-1
J: TRBJ1-1
D: .

CDR3: CASSHGTSGDLEQYF
DNA: TGTGCCAGCAGCCACGGGACTAGCGGGGACCTGGAGCAGTACTTC
size: many
V: TRBV2
J: TRBJ2-7
D: TRBD2

CDR3: CASSLQGRYTEAFF
DNA: TGTGCCAGCAGCTTACAGGGGAGGTACACTGAAGCTTTCTTT
size: .
V: TRBV7-8
J: TRBJ1-1
D: .

CDR3: CASSFLGMNTEAFF
DNA: TGTGCCAGCAGCTTCTTAGGCATGAACACTGAAGCTTTCTTT
size: many
V: TRBV11-2
J: TRBJ1-1
D: .

CDR3: CSARPWENTGELFF
DNA: TGCAGTGCTAGGCCATGGGAAAACACCGGGGAGCTGTTTTTT
size: few
V: TRBV20-1
J: TRBJ2-2
D: .

CDR3: CASSFLAGTLSQETQYF
DNA: TGTGCCAGCAGTTTTTTAGCGGGAACACTATCACAAGAGACCCAGTACTTC
size: many
V: TRBV12-3/TRBV12-4
J: TRBJ2-5
D: TRBD2

CDR3: CASCQLANYGYTF
DNA: TGTGCCAGCTGTCAGCTAGCTAACTATGGCTACACCTTC
size: .
V: TRBV12-3/TRBV12-4
J: TRBJ1-2
D: .

CDR3: CASSLGSETQETQYF
DNA: TGTGCCAGCAGCTTAGGATCAGAAACTCAAGAGACCCAGTACTTC
size: .
V: TRBV11-1
J: TRBJ2-5
D: .